A single sample gave rise to the 14 T cell receptor beta chains below, sequenced in a study of Ad26.COV2.S vaccination and SARS-CoV-2 variants (dated by TCRdb to the early 2020s). Library prep was done by the immunoSEQ multiplex PCR assay. As stored in TCRdb, this immuneACCESS dataset retains in-frame rearrangements with V and J assigned. A fraction of the clones does not appear; measured against another copy, unresolved V genes explain less than half of the discrepancy, and the remainder lacks a known reason. The sample yields 250,000 to 300,000 clones; more than 70% were counted once. The top ten clonotypes cover under 4% of the sample. Explained via the paper, the treatment or condition label denotes: around 19 received Ad26.COV2.S at low or high dose, single or two shots; a few received placebo; per-sample allocation not given. For vaccine and placebo recipients, the sequenced repertoires came from samples collected on day 63 after the first injection.

Sequencing used peripheral blood, obtained in a trial of Ad26.COV2.S vaccine versus placebo. These receptors were obtained from a person aged 18-60 years who received the Ad26.COV2.S COVID-19 vaccine or a placebo.

The chain has TRBV5-4 and TRBJ2-7, with D hard to call. The CDR3 sequence is 11 residues long. CDR1 SGHNT and CDR2 YYREEE come from the germline V gene (reference sequence). V shed 0 bases and J shed 3 bases, with 1 base lying between them. CDR3: CASSLGYEQYF. As DNA, the CDR3 is TGTGCCAGCAGCTTGGGCTACGAGCAGTACTTC.

This chain connects TRBV7-9 to TRBJ1-4, with D maybe TRBD1 (6 bases). The germline V gene has CDR1 SEHNR and CDR2 FQNEAQ (reference sequence). There are 15 residues in the CDR3. V was pared by 5 bases and J by 5 bases, with 15 bases between. The CDR3: CASSPRPQGNEKLFF. In DNA form, the CDR3 reads TGTGCCAGCAGCCCGAGGCCACAGGGAAATGAAAAACTGTTTTTT.

The rearrangement links TRBV7-2 to TRBJ2-2; D ambiguous. CDR1 is SGHTA, CDR2 FQGNSA, per germline. The CDR3 has 13 residues. V lost 4 bases to trimming and J lost 1 base, with 4 bases between them. As DNA, the CDR3 is TGTGCCAGCAGCTCCAGGAACACCGGGGAGCTGTTTTTT. It yields the protein CASSSRNTGELFF.

The rearrangement joins TRBV5-8 to TRBJ1-5, with TRBD1 as a possible D gene (5 bases). Per germline, CDR1 SGHTS and CDR2 YDEGEE. This CDR3 spans 16 amino acids. The V gene lost 0 bases and the J gene lost 4 bases, with 14 bases spanning the gap. The CDR3 spells CASSLGGENFNQPQHF. The CDR3 DNA follows: TGTGCCAGCAGCTTGGGGGGGGAAAATTTTAATCAGCCCCAGCATTTT.

The rearrangement uses TRBV18 and TRBJ1-4; D is uncertain. V lost 2 bases to trimming and J lost 8 bases, with 9 bases between them. The CDR3 consists of 13 residues. Germline V gives CDR1 KGHSH, CDR2 LQKENI. In DNA form, the CDR3 reads TGTGCCAGCTCACCAGGGTTAGGGGAAAAACTGTTTTTT. Its translation is CASSPGLGEKLFF.

The CDR3 loop is CASSKARQYYGYTF. In DNA, the CDR3 is TGTGCCAGCAGCAAAGCACGACAGTACTATGGCTACACCTTC. The chain combines TRBV21-1 with TRBJ1-2; no DNA check was done on the table's D call, TRBD1. TRBV21-1 is reported as a pseudogene. CDR3 length: 14 residues.

The chain carries TRBV20-1 and TRBJ2-3; D is perhaps TRBD2 (6 bases). Germline V CDR1 and CDR2: DFQATT, SNEGSKA (reference sequence). The CDR3 is 15 residues long. V lost 3 bases to trimming and J lost 0 bases, with 13 bases between them. The CDR3 coding sequence is TGCAGTGCTAGTAAGGGACTCCGGAGCACAGATACGCAGTATTTT. This codes for CSASKGLRSTDTQYF.

The chain links TRBV19 to TRBJ1-1, with 7 bases aligning to TRBD1. J gave up 4 bases and V 1 base, and 12 bases lay outside the gene matches. CDR1 is LNHDA and CDR2 is SQIVND in the germline V gene (reference sequence). There are 17 residues in the CDR3. The CDR3 loop reads CASSIGNRGTRSTEAFF. DNA of the CDR3: TGTGCCAGTAGTATAGGGAACAGGGGAACGAGGAGCACTGAAGCTTTCTTT.

The V gene is TRBV6-5, the J gene TRBJ1-3; 10 bases are a match to TRBD1. The J segment lost 1 base and the V segment lost 6 bases, leaving 0 bases of the junction unmatched. The CDR3 runs to 14 residues. Germline V gives CDR1 MNHEY, CDR2 SVGAGI. CDR3 protein: CASRGQGSGNTIYF. CDR3 DNA: TGTGCCAGCAGGGGACAGGGGTCTGGAAACACCATATATTTT.

The genes are TRBV10-3 and TRBJ1-1; no clear D. The V end was cut by 3 bases, the J end by 1 base, with 3 bases between. Germline-derived CDR1 and CDR2 are ENHRY and SYGVKD. The CDR3 is 12 amino acids. The CDR3: CAISDRNTEAFF. The CDR3 DNA reads as TGTGCCATCAGTGACAGGAACACTGAAGCTTTCTTT.

This chain links TRBV30 with TRBJ2-3; D unresolved. Between the trimmed V and J ends, which lost 0 bases and 2 bases, there was a span of 9 bases. There are 14 residues in the CDR3. Germline CDR1 GTSNPN, CDR2 SVGIG (reference sequence). The CDR3 DNA reads TGTGCCTGGAGTGTTATTGGTACCACAGATACGCAGTATTTT. It specifies CAWSVIGTTDTQYF.

This clone is a singleton in its sample. The chain uses TRBV13 and TRBJ2-7; D possibly uses TRBD1 or TRBD2 (5 bases each). Germline V gene sequence: CDR1 PRHDT, CDR2 FYEKMQ (reference sequence). The CDR3 contains 15 residues. V was cut by 5 bases and J by 2 bases, with 16 bases left in between. CDR3 loop: CASSTTGTGAYEQYF. The CDR3 nucleotides are TGTGCCAGCAGCACAACCGGGACCGGCGCCTACGAGCAGTACTTC. Variable domain in full (rest from reference TRBV13 and TRBJ2-7): AAGVIQSPRHLIKEKRETATLKCYPIPRHDTVYWYQQGPGQDPQFLISFYEKMQSDKGSIPDRFSAQQFSDYHSELNMSSLELGDSALYFCASSTTGTGAYEQYFGPGTRLTVT.

Points on this clone: One end of the junction fails to match germline, which may point to a read error. V usage is TRBV7-2 and J usage is TRBJ2-1, with a tentative D call TRBD1 (6 bases). Germline assignment: CDR1 SGHTA and CDR2 FQGNSA. This CDR3 is 13 amino acids long. The CDR3 bases are TGTGCCGGCAGCTTTGGGGGCGTCAATGAGCAGTTCTTC. Residues: CAGSFGGVNEQFF.

CDR3 nucleotides: TGCGCCAGCAGCCAAGGAAACACAGATACGCAGTATTTT. It yields the protein CASSQGNTDTQYF. This chain connects TRBV4-1 to TRBJ2-3; D unresolved. Per germline, CDR1 MGHRA and CDR2 YSYEKL. The CDR3 has 13 residues. V lost 1 base and J lost 2, with 4 bases in between.